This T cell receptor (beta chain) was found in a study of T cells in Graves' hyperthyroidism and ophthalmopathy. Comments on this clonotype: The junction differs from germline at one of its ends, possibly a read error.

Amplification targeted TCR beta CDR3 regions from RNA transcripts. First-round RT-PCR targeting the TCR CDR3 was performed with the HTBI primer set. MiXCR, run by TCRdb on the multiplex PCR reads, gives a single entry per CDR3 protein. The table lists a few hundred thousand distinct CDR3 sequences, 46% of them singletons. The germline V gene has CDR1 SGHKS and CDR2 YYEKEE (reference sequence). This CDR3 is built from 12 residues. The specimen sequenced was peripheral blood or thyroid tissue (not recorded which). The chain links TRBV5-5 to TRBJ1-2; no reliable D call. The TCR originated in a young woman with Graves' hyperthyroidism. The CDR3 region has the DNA TGTGCCGGCAGCTCCGAGGACTATGGCTACACCTTC. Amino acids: CAGSSEDYGYTF.